The 11 T cell receptor beta chains listed next were all sequenced from one sample in a study of cytomegalovirus exposure and HLA in healthy donors. The PCR made use of 60 Vbeta and 13 Jbeta primers. The method was immunoSEQ multiplex PCR; TCRdb's version includes in-frame clones alone and lacks a portion of them. The data contain some 170,000 clones, roughly a tenth of them singletons. The specimen sequenced was PBMCs. The receptors here all came from a woman in her thirties in good health and CMV-seropositive.

J is TRBJ1-1 and V is TRBV5-5; a possible D gene is TRBD1 (6 bases). The CDR3 length is 15 residues. V lost 1 base to trimming and J lost 4 bases, with 14 bases between them. Germline CDR1 reads SGHKS; CDR2 reads YYEKEE (reference sequence). CDR3 DNA sequence: TGTGCCAGCAGCTTGTGGGGAGGGGGGTCCACTGAAGCTTTCTTT. This encodes CASSLWGGGSTEAFF.

V and J are TRBV10-3 and TRBJ2-7; a weak D match, TRBD1 (7 bases). V was cut by 4 bases and J by 1 base, with 8 bases left in between. Germline lookup yields CDR1 ENHRY and CDR2 SYGVKD. CDR3 size: 13 residues. CDR3 sequence: CAISAGGSYEQYF. For the CDR3, the DNA is TGTGCCATCAGTGCAGGGGGGTCCTACGAGCAGTACTTC.

This clone has just a few counts. The V call is TRBV5-5, the J call TRBJ1-5; unclear D gene. CDR1 SGHKS and CDR2 YYEKEE come from the germline V gene (reference sequence). The CDR3 is made up of 14 amino acids. The V and J ends lost 0 bases and 7 bases respectively, with 11 bases between them. CDR3 sequence (DNA): TGTGCCAGCAGCTTGGGCTCTTTACAGCAGCCCCAGCATTTT. Protein sequence: CASSLGSLQQPQHF.

The rearrangement uses TRBV7-9 and TRBJ2-7; 9 nucleotides agree with TRBD1. The J segment lost 3 bases and the V segment lost 0 bases, leaving 12 bases of the junction unmatched. CDR3 length equals 18 residues. Germline assignment: CDR1 SEHNR and CDR2 FQNEAQ (reference sequence). CDR3 in amino acids: CASSLAAGTGWSGYEQYF. CDR3 nucleotides: TGTGCCAGCAGCTTAGCCGCAGGGACAGGGTGGTCGGGCTACGAGCAGTACTTC.

This clone has only a few counts. The rearrangement joins TRBV19 to TRBJ1-4; D remains unclear. This CDR3 region has 15 residues. The germline V gene encodes CDR1 LNHDA and CDR2 SQIVND (reference sequence). The V end lost 6 bases, the J end lost 5 bases, and 16 bases lay between the germline ends. CDR3 DNA: TGTGCCAGTAGCGAGACTGTACGGTTCAATGAAAAACTGTTTTTT. It encodes CASSETVRFNEKLFF. Complete variable domain (other parts from reference TRBV19 and TRBJ1-4): DGGITQSPKYLFRKEGQNVTLSCEQNLNHDAMYWYRQDPGQGLRLIYYSQIVNDFQKGDIAEGYSVSREKKESFPLTVTSAQKNPTAFYLCASSETVRFNEKLFFGSGTQLSVL.

This clone was observed a handful of times. V and J are TRBV19 and TRBJ1-5; a possible D gene is TRBD1 (5 bases). CDR1 is LNHDA, CDR2 SQIVND, per germline (reference sequence). This CDR3 region has 16 residues. Trimming left V 2 bases short and J 2 bases short, with 13 bases between. The CDR3 reads CASSIIQGLGNQPQHF. CDR3 bases: TGTGCCAGTAGTATAATTCAGGGATTGGGCAATCAGCCCCAGCATTTT.

This clone was counted a few times. The chain recombines TRBV5-1 with TRBJ2-7; TRBD2 matches at 7 bases. Germline V CDR1 and CDR2: SGHRS, YFSETQ. The ends lost 0 bases at V and 2 bases at J; junction bases unmatched: 5. The CDR3 has 15 amino acids. The CDR3 sequence: CASSLVSGNTYEQYF. For the CDR3, the DNA is TGCGCCAGCAGCTTGGTCAGCGGGAACACCTACGAGCAGTACTTC.

The V call is TRBV2, the J call TRBJ2-7; D possibly corresponds to TRBD1 (6 bases). Between the trimmed V and J ends, which lost 6 bases and 2 bases, there was a span of 14 bases. Germline V gene sequence: CDR1 SNHLY, CDR2 FYNNEI. The CDR3 loop spans 14 amino acids. In DNA form, the CDR3 reads TGTGCCAGCAGAGACTCAGGGACAACCTACGAGCAGTACTTC. It yields the protein CASRDSGTTYEQYF.

The genes are TRBV9 and TRBJ2-2; D may be TRBD2 (5 bases). The germline CDR1 and CDR2 sequences are SGDLS and YYNGEE. The CDR3 length is 17 residues. V lost 0 bases, J lost 6 bases, and 18 bases lay in between. The CDR3 is CASSVGISRVTPGELFF. CDR3 sequence (DNA): TGTGCCAGCAGCGTAGGGATATCGCGGGTCACCCCCGGGGAGCTGTTTTTT.

The rearrangement uses TRBV4-2 and TRBJ2-1, with 7 positions matching TRBD2. Losses at the gene ends were 0 bases for V and 0 bases for J; bases not matched to a gene: 2. Germline CDR1 LGHNA, CDR2 YNFKEQ. The CDR3 covers 16 residues. The CDR3 DNA reads as TGTGCCAGCAGCCAAGAGGGGGGGGGCTCCTACAATGAGCAGTTCTTC. It translates to CASSQEGGGSYNEQFF.

This sequence joins TRBV2 and TRBJ2-5; TRBD2 might be the D (5 bases). CDR1 and CDR2 (germline): SNHLY, FYNNEI. CDR3 size: 16 residues. Trimming pared 2 bases from V and 5 bases from J, leaving 18 bases between. CDR3 sequence reads: CASSELSPPTGETQYF. DNA of the CDR3: TGTGCCAGCAGTGAACTATCTCCGCCTACGGGGGAGACCCAGTACTTC.